This T cell receptor beta chain originates from a study of T cells in Graves' hyperthyroidism and ophthalmopathy. Trimming cost V 3 bases and J 0 bases, with 8 bases left between them. CDR3 length equals 15 residues. Germline V gives CDR1 MNHEY, CDR2 SVGEGT. There were TCR beta CDR3 regions amplified from RNA transcripts. The TCR CDR3 first-round RT-PCR relied on the HTBI primer set. Using its own MiXCR run on the multiplex PCR reads, TCRdb lists one record per CDR3 protein. The table lists about 420,000 distinct CDR3 sequences, approximately 13% of them singletons, with 5% to 6% in the top ten. An absence of ophthalmopathy progression within 18 months meant stable Graves' hyperthyroidism. Hyperthyroidism in the patients, aged 18 to 65, was newly diagnosed and under 2 months in duration. Exclusion criteria comprised uncontrolled infection, other autoimmune disease, pregnancy or lactation.

The sequencing input was blood. This TCR was recovered from a woman aged 18 to 35 with Graves' hyperthyroidism. V gene TRBV6-2 or TRBV6-3 combines with J gene TRBJ2-2, with D uncertain. CDR3 amino acids: CASSYFFANTGELFF. The CDR3 DNA reads as TGTGCCAGCAGTTATTTCTTCGCGAACACCGGGGAGCTGTTTTTT.